The following is a TCR beta chain sequence with its context. Its target is not known. This record belongs to a study of cytomegalovirus exposure and HLA in healthy donors. Study-wide findings and caveats: Cytomegalovirus status was reportedly diagnosed by the classifier with high sensitivity and specificity. According to a subsequent analysis, TCR clusters from the first cohort were inclined to appear together in the 120 validation repertoires.

The germline V gene has CDR1 SGHNT and CDR2 YENEEA. Trimming at V came to 5 bases and at J to 0 bases, leaving 4 bases not matched to a gene. There are 15 residues in the CDR3. The assay was immunoSEQ multiplex PCR, and TCRdb's table has in-frame clones only and misses some. The table lists hundreds of thousands of clones, around 89% of them singletons, with about 0.85% in the top ten. The source material was PBMCs. The clonotype was recovered from a woman under 30 in good health and CMV-seronegative. The chain combines TRBV11-3 with TRBJ2-3; TRBD2 agrees at 8 bases. CDR3 bases: TGTGCCAGCAGCCTCTCTAGCGGGAGCACAGATACGCAGTATTTT. Protein sequence: CASSLSSGSTDTQYF.